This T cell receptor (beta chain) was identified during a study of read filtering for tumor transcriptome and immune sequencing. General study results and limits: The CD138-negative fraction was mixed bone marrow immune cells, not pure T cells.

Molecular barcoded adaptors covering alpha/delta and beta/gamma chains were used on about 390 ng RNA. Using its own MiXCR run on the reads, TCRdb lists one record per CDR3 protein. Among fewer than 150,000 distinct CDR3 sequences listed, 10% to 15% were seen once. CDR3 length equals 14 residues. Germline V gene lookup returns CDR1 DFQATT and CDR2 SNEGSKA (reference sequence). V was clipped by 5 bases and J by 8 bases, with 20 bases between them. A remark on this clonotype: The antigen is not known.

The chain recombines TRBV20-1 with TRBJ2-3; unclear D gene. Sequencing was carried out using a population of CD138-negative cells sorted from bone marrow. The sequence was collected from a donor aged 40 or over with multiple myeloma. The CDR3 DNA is TGCAGTGCTGGCCAGGACGCAGGAACCGCTACGCAGTATTTT. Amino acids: CSAGQDAGTATQYF.